The sequence of this T cell receptor beta chain was determined in a study of blood T cells in healthy people across ages (dated by TCRdb to about 2015). Looking at the study overall: In model experiments, roughly one uniquely barcoded TCR beta cDNA molecule per two T cells was captured by template switching. For two donors (one aged 18 to 29 and one aged 80 or older), the study analyzed two additional independent replicas of 1 million unique cDNA reads from the same blood draw. Age-related changes in TCR beta repertoire diversity were measured in the study by deep sequencing normalized with unique cDNA molecular identifiers. Four age groups were formed from the donors: young (average roughly 15 years), middle-aged (approximately 39), aged (about 68) and long-lived (82). The investigation overall reported the following: Estimates of total diversity based on one million sequenced T cells were regarded as lower bounds and as underestimates. Observed TCR beta diversity per million T cells fell roughly linearly with age, and a significant reduction was already apparent by age around 40. Observed TCR beta diversity correlated strongly with the percentage of naive T cells measured by flow cytometry. Compared with the aged group, the long-lived group had more naive CD4+ T cells, fewer expanded clones and increased TCR diversity, suggesting age selection. Since profiling was done on bulk unsorted PBMCs, naive and antigen-experienced compartments could not be conclusively compared. Because donor CMV infection status was unknown, age-related changes in expanded clonotypes were potentially confounded.

This clonotype has more than one count but fewer than ten. Its target antigen remains unknown. No per-base quality is available; no much larger clone lies one base away. Donors were 39 systemically healthy Caucasian individuals from Russia aged about 6 to 100 years. Roughly 10 milliliters of peripheral blood were collected from each donor into EDTA-treated Vacutainer tubes. Ficoll-Paque density-gradient centrifugation was used to isolate PBMCs, with at least 7 million obtained per sample. Total RNA, at least 6 micrograms per sample, was extracted from PBMCs with Trizol reagent. For every donor, flow cytometry on a PBMC aliquot measured the percentage of naive CD45RAhigh/CD27high T cells. Receptor amplification or capture employed 5' RACE. The sequencer listed for this sample is Illumina HiSeq 2500. A second roughly 6 to 11 cycle PCR used a sample-barcoded 5' primer and a J-beta primer mix. Each TCR beta cDNA molecule received a unique molecular identifier from a template-switch 5' adaptor carrying 12 random nucleotides. Each sample yielded at least 3 million CDR3-containing paired-end reads. The Mint cDNA synthesis kit, primed by a TRBC-specific oligonucleotide, was used to synthesize first-strand cDNA from all RNA. After uracil-DNA glycosylase treatment, a first 18-cycle PCR used universal primers M1SS and BC2_uni_R on all cDNA. Regarding the original processing steps: Each sample was normalized by randomly selecting 1 million high-quality reads, each carrying a distinct molecular identifier. Instead of being binned into consensus sequences, reads that shared molecular identifiers were thrown out. MiTCR, run with a Q25 quality threshold and the strictest error-elimination algorithm, handled CDR3 identification, clonotype clustering and error correction. A nonparametric unseen species model with Euler transformation was used to estimate a lower bound on total TCR beta diversity. TCRdb's own reprocessing of the public reads used fastp at Q25 and MiXCR and kept productive beta chains. Identical CDR3 proteins give one entry, which carries the most common genes and DNA. The V and J calls here are based on TCRdb, not the publication. For this sample the table gives some 760,000 distinct CDR3 sequences, of which around a quarter were detected only once. The top ten clones comprise approximately 4% of the sample.

The sample also formed part of further work on T cells of mothers and their children. Per the second study: Nine systemically healthy Caucasian individuals served as donors, namely three mothers together with their six children. cDNA synthesis consumed the entire amount of extracted RNA, loaded at around 1.5 ug RNA in each 15 ul reaction. In the second PCR, the M1S primer introduced both the sample barcodes and 2-4 random nucleotides. More than 8 million TCR beta CDR3 reads were obtained from each mother, and 2.5 million to 3.5 million reads were obtained from each child. Thymic selection similarly shapes TCR recombination output in related and unrelated pairs, with minor effect from inherited differences. Normalized repertoire overlap was always found to be slightly, but never significantly, higher in related mother-child pairs than in unrelated mother-child pairs. No persistent microchimeric T cell clones were found, with a detection sensitivity of approximately 100 clones per million clonotypes. The study used deep NGS to compare TCR beta repertoires of mothers and children, seeking features distinguishing related mother-child pairs from unrelated individuals. On average, the children were about 10 +/- 4 years old, while the mothers were roughly 40 +/- 4 years old. After adapter ligation with NEBNext reagents, the libraries were sequenced on Illumina HiSeq 2000 with 100+100 nt paired-end reads. Mother and child libraries were prepared a month apart and sequenced in separate runs to prevent cross-contamination. For each donor, somewhere between roughly 500,000 and 2,100,000 distinct TCR beta clonotypes were identified. Naive TCR beta clonotypes were estimated from low-frequency clonotypes matched to each donor's FACS-determined naive share, without sorting.

The sample consisted of blood. The source is a boy aged 5-17 years in good health.

The nucleotides are TGTGCCACCAGTGACGCAACCAACGTAGCCAAAAACATTCAGTACTTC. It codes for CATSDATNVAKNIQYF. This sequence uses TRBV24-1 and TRBJ2-4; no confident D gene assignment can be made. The cysteine opens and the phenylalanine closes a CDR3 of 16 amino acids. This entry keeps only the CDR3 DNA: 48 bases, framed from base 1. Trimming takes 4 bases from V and 0 bases from J, and the germline ends sit 12 bases apart. CDR1 and CDR2 (KGHDR, SFDVKD) derive from the germline V gene.